This T cell receptor beta chain was sequenced for a study of type 1 regulatory T cells. Turning to the study itself: This in vitro CD4 product, T-allo10, is enriched for Tr1 cells and alloantigen-specific. Overall study findings and caveats: Tr1 cells had a more restricted TCR repertoire than non-Tr1 cells.

Ten or more counts support this clonotype. The antigen is not known. TCRdb analysed the reads with MiXCR anew, one entry per CDR3 protein. The data show tens of thousands of distinct CDR3 sequences, less than 25% seen once. J was trimmed by 2 bases and V by 6 bases; bases with no gene match: 10. The CDR3 extends over 17 amino acids. The specimen sequenced was cultured type 1 regulatory T (Tr1) cells, either the whole culture or a sorted fraction (not recorded which). V and J are TRBV12-3 or TRBV12-4 and TRBJ2-3; 11 bases are a match to TRBD2. The clonotype originates from a human donor in good health. The CDR3 DNA reads as TGTGCCAGCAGCCAAAAGACTAGCGGGGAAGTCACAGATACGCAGTATTTT. Its protein is CASSQKTSGEVTDTQYF.